The clone carrying this T cell receptor beta chain has ten or more counts. The antigen is not known. Without exception, sorted populations had purity beyond 98%. Of the isolated RNA, all was reverse transcribed, and so the sequenced material was expressed TCRB transcripts. Libraries were prepared by immunoSEQ multiplex PCR; TCRdb keeps only in-frame clonotypes and omits some of them. This sample yields around 450,000 clones, of which approximately 10% are seen a single time; 0.035% to 0.05% belongs to the top ten. This sample stems from a study of beta chain features in type 1 diabetes. The CDR3 is 14 amino acids. The V end was cut by 4 bases, the J end by 1 base, with 7 bases between. CDR1 SGHTA and CDR2 FQGNSA come from the germline V gene. Whole-study results and caveats: A possible short-template PCR bias applies equally to patients and controls.

The gene calls are TRBV7-2 and TRBJ2-2; D is perhaps TRBD1 (6 bases). The clonotype originates from a woman in her late teens or twenties in good health. Sequenced material: naive CD4+ T cells from blood. The CDR3 reads CASSSQGNTGELFF. CDR3 bases: TGTGCCAGCAGCTCACAGGGGAACACCGGGGAGCTGTTTTTT.